The 27 T cell receptor beta chains below all came from one sample that was sequenced in a study of blood T cells in healthy people across ages. A sample-barcoded 5' primer and a J-beta primer mix were used in a second PCR of about 7 to 12 cycles. TCRdb processed the 5' RACE reads anew with MiXCR; each CDR3 protein has one entry. The sample holds roughly 1.9 million distinct CDR3 sequences, about 39% seen once. Sequencing was carried out using blood. The source of these receptors is a human donor in good health.

Note on this clonotype: Its ends do not fully match the called genes, so a read error is possible. This sequence joins TRBV6-6 and TRBJ2-4, with 7 positions matching TRBD2. The CDR3 sequence is 17 residues long. CDR1 and CDR2 from the germline V gene are MNHNY and SVGAGI (reference sequence). The DNA for the CDR3 is TGTGCCAGCAGGTCCGCACTAGCGATGCGAGGCAAAAACGTTCAGTACTTC. Translated, it gives CASRSALAMRGKNVQYF.

Notes on this clonotype: The junction departs from the called germline gene at one end, perhaps through a read error. The chain recombines TRBV24-1 with TRBJ1-2, with 8 bases aligning to TRBD1. This CDR3 is 16 amino acids long. In germline, CDR1 is KGHDR, CDR2 SFDVKD. The CDR3 nucleotides are TGTGCCACCAGTGATTCCAGGACAGGGACGGTGTATGGCTGCACCTTC. As protein: CATSDSRTGTVYGCTF.

This clonotype was observed a few times. The chain carries TRBV25-1 and TRBJ2-1; the D gene is possibly TRBD1 (6 bases). The CDR3 is 14 amino acids. Germline values: CDR1 MGHDK, CDR2 SYGVNS. V was shortened by 3 bases and J by 4 bases, with 10 bases between the two germline ends. CDR3: CASSDWTVYNEQFF. DNA of the CDR3: TGTGCCAGCAGTGACTGGACAGTATACAATGAGCAGTTCTTC.

The chain couples TRBV11-2 to TRBJ2-1; D gene ambiguous. V lost 0 bases and J 1 base, leaving 16 bases between the germline ends. The CDR3 contains 18 residues. CDR1 SGHAT and CDR2 FQNNGV come from the germline V gene. The DNA for the CDR3 is TGTGCCAGCAGCTTAGACGGACGTCCGACCTTATCCTACAATGAGCAGTTCTTC. It specifies CASSLDGRPTLSYNEQFF.

V gene TRBV10-3 combines with J gene TRBJ2-1; D possibly corresponds to TRBD1 (6 bases). V shed 3 bases and J shed 1 base, with 16 bases lying between them. Germline loops: CDR1 ENHRY, CDR2 SYGVKD. This CDR3 has 17 amino acids. The CDR3 DNA is TGTGCCATCAGTGACTCTCGGGCAGGGGAATCCTACAATGAGCAGTTCTTC. It yields the protein CAISDSRAGESYNEQFF.

This chain connects TRBV5-1 to TRBJ2-1, with unresolved D. Germline V gives CDR1 SGHRS, CDR2 YFSETQ. CDR3 length equals 15 residues. V dropped 0 bases and J dropped 8 bases, with 15 bases sitting between them. The CDR3 here is CASSLGVVASDEQFF. CDR3 nucleotide sequence: TGCGCCAGCAGCTTGGGGGTAGTAGCTTCGGATGAGCAGTTCTTC.

This clonotype was recorded a few times. The chain joins TRBV30 to TRBJ1-4, with D unresolved. Trimming took 1 base from V and 6 from J, leaving 12 bases between them. The CDR3 is 14 residues long. Germline V CDR1 and CDR2: GTSNPN, SVGIG (reference sequence). CDR3 loop: CAWSEGMGYEKLFF. CDR3 DNA sequence: TGTGCCTGGAGTGAGGGCATGGGGTATGAAAAACTGTTTTTT.

This rearrangement joins TRBV5-1 to TRBJ2-1, with 8 bases matching TRBD1. Germline CDR1 and CDR2: SGHRS and YFSETQ. J gave up 10 bases and V 4 bases, and 13 bases lay outside the gene matches. The CDR3 loop spans 15 amino acids. Here the CDR3 reads CASSLGAGGAREQFF. CDR3 sequence (DNA): TGCGCCAGCAGCCTGGGGGCAGGGGGCGCACGGGAGCAGTTCTTC. Variable domain in full (rest from reference TRBV5-1 and TRBJ2-1): KAGVTQTPRYLIKTRGQQVTLSCSPISGHRSVSWYQQTPGQGLQFLFEYFSETQRNKGNFPGRFSGRQFSNSRSEMNVSTLELGDSALYLCASSLGAGGAREQFFGPGTRLTVL.

The chain is built from TRBV7-9 and TRBJ1-2, with D unresolved. V lost 5 bases and J lost 3, with 13 bases in between. CDR3 length: 14 amino acids. Germline values: CDR1 SEHNR, CDR2 FQNEAQ (reference sequence). The CDR3 sequence is CASSPWKEDYGYTF. As DNA, the CDR3 is TGTGCCAGCAGCCCCTGGAAGGAGGACTATGGCTACACCTTC.

CDR3 sequence (DNA): TGTGCCAGCAGTGTCGCGGGTTACGAGCAGTACTTC. Amino acids: CASSVAGYEQYF. The rearrangement joins TRBV6-1 to TRBJ2-7; weak D call: TRBD2 (5 bases). Germline CDR1 reads MNHNS; CDR2 reads SASEGT. There are 12 residues in the CDR3. V was trimmed by 4 bases and J by 4 bases, leaving 8 bases between them.

J is TRBJ2-7 and V is TRBV10-3; D uncertain. Looked up from germline, CDR1 is ENHRY and CDR2 is SYGVKD. The V and J ends lost 3 bases and 3 bases respectively, with 6 bases between them. The CDR3 spans 12 residues. The CDR3 DNA reads TGTGCCATCAGTGAATTGATCTACGAGCAGTACTTC. It yields the protein CAISELIYEQYF.

The gene calls are TRBV24-1 and TRBJ2-1; 10 nucleotides align to TRBD1. The germline V gene has CDR1 KGHDR and CDR2 SFDVKD. This CDR3 has 15 residues. V trimming: 10 bases; J trimming: 1 base; junction bases outside the gene matches: 6. The CDR3 is CATNRQGASYNEQFF. Written as DNA, the CDR3 is TGTGCCACAAACAGACAGGGGGCTTCCTACAATGAGCAGTTCTTC.

This chain connects TRBV20-1 to TRBJ2-1; D is unresolved. The germline V gene has CDR1 DFQATT and CDR2 SNEGSKA (reference sequence). The CDR3 contains 14 residues. V lost 8 bases, J lost 0 bases, and 14 bases lay in between. The CDR3 here is CSRRRSSSYNEQFF. The CDR3 bases are TGCAGTCGAAGAAGGAGTAGCTCCTACAATGAGCAGTTCTTC.

This clonotype was seen a handful of times. CDR3 nucleotides: TGTGCTAGTGGTACAGACAGGGGCTTCACCACCGGGGAGCTGTTTTTT. Its protein is CASGTDRGFTTGELFF. The gene calls are TRBV12-5 and TRBJ2-2; 8 nucleotides agree with TRBD1. V gave up 5 bases and J gave up 4 bases; unmatched junction bases: 9. The CDR3 length is 16 residues. Germline CDR1 LGHNT, CDR2 FRNRAP.

The chain employs TRBV29-1 and TRBJ2-5, with TRBD1 identical over 8 bases. Unmatched junction bases numbered 9, after V lost 3 bases and J lost 6 bases. The CDR3 is 14 amino acids. Germline V gene data show CDR1 as SQVTM and CDR2 as ANQGSEA. The CDR3 coding sequence is TGCAGCGTTGATAATGCAGGGGGCAGGCAGACCCAGTACTTC. Amino acid sequence: CSVDNAGGRQTQYF.

The chain combines TRBV12-3 or TRBV12-4 with TRBJ1-5, with 8 bases identical to TRBD1. The trim removed 5 bases at V and 0 bases at J, leaving 18 bases unmatched. The length of the CDR3 is 20 residues. The CDR3 bases are TGTGCCAGCAGTATCGTTCGACAGGGGCTGAATTGGCGTAGCAATCAGCCCCAGCATTTT. Translation gives CASSIVRQGLNWRSNQPQHF.

This clonotype was observed a few times. The chain joins TRBV6-5 to TRBJ1-2; 8 bases are a match to TRBD1. V lost 8 bases, J lost 4 bases, and 3 bases stayed unmatched. Germline loops: CDR1 MNHEY, CDR2 SVGAGI. The length of the CDR3 is 12 residues. CDR3 DNA sequence: TGTGCCAGCGGGGACAGGATCTATGGCTACACCTTC. Protein sequence: CASGDRIYGYTF.

The chain carries TRBV7-2 and TRBJ1-4; 9 bases map to TRBD1. This CDR3 spans 20 amino acids. V dropped 5 bases and J dropped 0; count of bases not matched to a gene: 16. Germline V gene lookup returns CDR1 SGHTA and CDR2 FQGNSA. This CDR3 reads CASSPTIYGQGKATNEKLFF. CDR3 nucleotide sequence: TGTGCCAGCAGCCCGACAATTTATGGACAGGGGAAAGCAACTAATGAAAAACTGTTTTTT.

This clonotype was counted between two and nine times. The V call is TRBV5-1, the J call TRBJ2-7; TRBD1 agrees at 7 bases. Trimming took 4 bases from V and 3 from J; bases not matched to a gene: 10. The CDR3 has 15 amino acids. Per germline, CDR1 SGHRS and CDR2 YFSETQ. The CDR3 region is CASSVAGGKDYEQYF. In DNA, the CDR3 is TGCGCCAGCAGCGTCGCAGGGGGAAAGGACTACGAGCAGTACTTC.

The chain uses TRBV20-1 and TRBJ2-5; D tentatively fits TRBD1 or TRBD2 (6 bases each). In germline, CDR1 is DFQATT, CDR2 SNEGSKA (reference sequence). Trimming stripped 4 bases from V and 3 bases from J, with 21 bases between. This CDR3 region has 16 residues. The CDR3 sequence is CSATAGTSYREETQYF. The CDR3, as DNA: TGCAGTGCTACAGCCGGGACTTCCTACAGGGAAGAGACCCAGTACTTC.

The chain joins TRBV4-1 to TRBJ2-1; D might be TRBD2 (7 bases). The CDR3 length is 16 residues. V lost 1 base and J lost 4, with 14 bases in between. Germline loops: CDR1 MGHRA, CDR2 YSYEKL. As DNA, the CDR3 is TGCGCCAGCAGCCAAGGGGCGGGGGCCACTTACAATGAGCAGTTCTTC. Its translation: CASSQGAGATYNEQFF.

The rearrangement joins TRBV5-1 to TRBJ2-1; 8 bases are shared with TRBD2. Germline V lookup: CDR1 SGHRS, CDR2 YFSETQ. The CDR3 contains 14 residues. Germline trimming cut 0 bases from V and 8 bases from J; bases unmatched to any gene: 4. Here the CDR3 DNA reads TGCGCCAGCAGCTTGGTGACTAGCGTTGATGAGCAGTTCTTC. Amino acids: CASSLVTSVDEQFF.

This clonotype has more than one count but fewer than ten. The chain recombines TRBV27 with TRBJ2-1; D is uncertain. This CDR3 comprises 14 residues. The ends were cut back, 2 bases at V and 8 bases at J, with 13 bases in the middle. CDR1 is MNHEY and CDR2 is SMNVEV in the germline V gene (reference sequence). The CDR3 bases are TGTGCCAGCAGTTTAGTACAGTTAGATCATGAGCAGTTCTTC. Its translation is CASSLVQLDHEQFF.

The chain links TRBV29-1 to TRBJ2-7; 7 bases match TRBD1. V was pared by 7 bases and J by 3 bases, with 6 bases of the junction left unmatched. Germline values: CDR1 SQVTM, CDR2 ANQGSEA. This CDR3 spans 12 amino acids. The CDR3 sequence: CSATGNVYEQYF. In nucleotides, the CDR3 is TGCAGCGCGACAGGGAATGTCTACGAGCAGTACTTC.

Turning to this clonotype: A much larger clone lies one base from this, so it may be a read error. This rearrangement joins TRBV27 to TRBJ2-7; 12 nucleotides line up with TRBD2. The CDR3 is 16 residues long. Germline CDR1 is MNHEY and CDR2 is SMNVEV (reference sequence). V was pared by 2 bases and J by 6 bases, with 8 bases of the junction left unmatched. The CDR3 DNA sequence: TGTGCCAGCAGTTTACTGACTAGCGGGGGTAGCTCCGAGCAGTACTTC. Translating gives CASSLLTSGGSSEQYF.

This clonotype was seen only a few times. The chain recombines TRBV7-2 with TRBJ1-4, with 7 bases matching TRBD1. The V gene end was trimmed by 1 base and the J gene end by 3 bases; junction bases not matched to a gene: 8. Germline CDR1 SGHTA, CDR2 FQGNSA. The CDR3 loop spans 17 amino acids. The CDR3 is CASSLVDRRSPNEKLFF. The CDR3 coding sequence is TGTGCCAGCAGCTTAGTGGACAGGCGCTCTCCTAATGAAAAACTGTTTTTT. The variable domain in full, with the rest retrieved from reference TRBV7-2 and TRBJ1-4, is GAGVSQSPSNKVTEKGKDVELRCDPISGHTALYWYRQSLGQGLEFLIYFQGNSAPDKSGLPSDRFSAERTGGSVSTLTIQRTQQEDSAVYLCASSLVDRRSPNEKLFFGSGTQLSVL.

The chain is built from TRBV3-1 and TRBJ1-1; D remains unclear. This CDR3 has 12 residues. The V end lost 6 bases, the J end lost 1 base, and 6 bases lay between the germline ends. Germline V gives CDR1 LGHDT, CDR2 YNNKEL (reference sequence). In DNA form, the CDR3 reads TGTGCCAGCAGGCAGAAGAACACTGAAGCTTTCTTT. Translated, it gives CASRQKNTEAFF.